These 11 T cell receptor beta chains originate from one sample sequenced in a study of T cell responses to AZD1222 COVID-19 vaccine. The assay was immunoSEQ multiplex PCR, and TCRdb's table has in-frame clones only and misses some. The profile shows over 120,000 clones, 75% to 90% of them singletons. The sample here was peripheral blood, taken on day 0 of AZD1222 vaccination. The receptors originated from an adult in good health.

Only one count was recorded for this clone. V usage is TRBV6-6 and J usage is TRBJ1-2, with 8 bases identical to TRBD1. CDR3 length equals 13 residues. Trimming took 5 bases from V and 4 from J; bases not matched to a gene: 3. CDR1 is MNHNY and CDR2 is SVGAGI in the germline V gene (reference sequence). CDR3 sequence (DNA): TGTGCCAGCAGTGGGGGACAGGTCTATGGCTACACCTTC. Translation: CASSGGQVYGYTF.

This clone was seen a few times. The genes are TRBV2 and TRBJ1-5; TRBD1 aligns across 7 bases. Germline trimming cut 7 bases from V and 6 bases from J; bases unmatched to any gene: 12. The CDR3 contains 15 residues. Germline loops: CDR1 SNHLY, CDR2 FYNNEI. Here the CDR3 reads CASTRGSQGGQPQHF. CDR3 coding DNA: TGTGCCAGCACCCGAGGGTCGCAGGGGGGTCAGCCCCAGCATTTT.

This clone has only a few counts. The gene calls are TRBV20-1 and TRBJ1-2; D uncertain. V gave up 6 bases and J gave up 5 bases, with 10 bases separating them. This CDR3 is 11 amino acids long. Germline CDR1 and CDR2: DFQATT and SNEGSKA (reference sequence). CDR3 DNA sequence: TGCAGTGCCTCATCAGGTTATGGCTACACCTTC. This gives the protein CSASSGYGYTF.

V and J are TRBV6-5 and TRBJ1-1; TRBD1 aligns across 7 bases. This CDR3 has 14 residues. Germline V gene sequence: CDR1 MNHEY, CDR2 SVGAGI. The V segment lost 0 bases and the J segment 4 bases; nucleotides outside the gene matches: 2. The CDR3 here is CASSYSPGGTEAFF. CDR3 bases: TGTGCCAGCAGTTACTCTCCAGGGGGCACTGAAGCTTTCTTT.

The chain uses TRBV27 and TRBJ2-1, with D unresolved. This CDR3 spans 11 amino acids. Germline CDR1 is MNHEY and CDR2 is SMNVEV (reference sequence). V gave up 6 bases and J gave up 4 bases, with 4 bases separating them. In nucleotides, the CDR3 is TGTGCCAGCAGGACATACAATGAGCAGTTCTTC. As protein: CASRTYNEQFF.

The chain links TRBV6-5 to TRBJ2-6; D remains ambiguous. This CDR3 is built from 16 residues. The V end was cut by 2 bases, the J end by 2 bases, with 10 bases between. CDR1 is MNHEY and CDR2 is SVGAGI in the germline V gene. The CDR3 DNA reads TGTGCCAGCAGTTACGATGAGTTAACTGGGGCCAACGTCCTGACTTTC. Its protein is CASSYDELTGANVLTF.

CDR3 loop: CASTLEISTDTQYF. As DNA, the CDR3 is TGTGCCAGCACCCTAGAGATTAGCACAGATACGCAGTATTTT. J is TRBJ2-3 and V is TRBV2; D not certain. CDR3 length equals 14 residues. Germline loops: CDR1 SNHLY, CDR2 FYNNEI. Trimming shortened V by 7 bases and J by 0 bases, and 11 bases separated the two germline ends.

The genes are TRBV3-1 (or the pseudogene TRBV3-2) and TRBJ1-5, with 8 bases fitting TRBD1. The CDR3 covers 15 residues. Trimming cost V 0 bases and J 7 bases; bases outside gene matches: 5. The germline gives CDR1 LGHDT, CDR2 YNNKEL (reference sequence). The CDR3 spells CASSQDDRGGQPQHF. The CDR3 DNA reads TGTGCCAGCAGCCAAGATGACAGGGGAGGCCAGCCCCAGCATTTT.

This clone was picked up a small number of times. The rearrangement joins TRBV30 to TRBJ2-7, with D possibly matching TRBD2 (5 bases). Trimming took 0 bases from V and 1 from J, leaving 13 bases between them. Germline assignment: CDR1 GTSNPN and CDR2 SVGIG (reference sequence). The CDR3 contains 15 residues. The CDR3 DNA reads TGTGCCTGGAGTGTAACGTGGGAGAGGTCCTACGAGCAGTACTTC. Its translation: CAWSVTWERSYEQYF.

The chain uses TRBV21-1 and TRBJ1-2; TRBD1 is taken as the D call from the table, unchecked against the DNA. TRBV21-1 is a pseudogene locus. The CDR3 runs to 12 residues. The CDR3 region is CAPNSTGDGYTF. CDR3 coding DNA: TGTGCCCCGAACTCGACAGGGGACGGCTACACCTTC.

The chain is built from TRBV28 and TRBJ2-1; weak D call: TRBD2 (5 bases). Trimming left V 7 bases short and J 3 bases short, with 19 bases between. The CDR3 runs to 16 residues. Germline V lookup: CDR1 MDHEN, CDR2 SYDVKM. CDR3 sequence (DNA): TGTGCCAGCACCCCCCTCGGGGAATTCCTCTACAATGAGCAGTTCTTC. Protein product: CASTPLGEFLYNEQFF.